This T cell receptor beta chain was captured in a study of blood T cells in healthy people across ages. Broader study findings: Calculation of diversity from one million T cells yielded estimates considered to be underestimates. The lack of PBMC sorting stopped any conclusive naive versus antigen-experienced comparison.

Donor samples were obtained from healthy Caucasian individuals from Russia, aged 6 to 90. PCR was performed a second time for about 7 to 12 cycles using a sample-barcoded 5' primer and a J-beta primer mix. A 12-random-nucleotide template-switch adaptor tagged each cDNA molecule. TCRdb reanalysed the 5' RACE reads using MiXCR and keeps one entry per CDR3 protein. The profile covers 700,000 to 850,000 distinct CDR3 sequences, with less than 70% appearing a single time and about 42% taken by the ten largest. CDR3 size: 15 residues. V lost 5 bases to trimming and J lost 3 bases, with 17 bases between them. Germline assignment: CDR1 SGHAT and CDR2 FQNNGV. Of note for this clonotype: As yet, its antigen is unknown.

The J gene is TRBJ2-7, the V gene TRBV11-2; D is undetermined. Sequences were obtained from blood. The sequence was obtained from an elderly man in good health. The CDR3 bases are TGTGCCAGCAGCGCGCGGCCCCAACTCCTCTACGAGCAGTACTTC. Protein: CASSARPQLLYEQYF.